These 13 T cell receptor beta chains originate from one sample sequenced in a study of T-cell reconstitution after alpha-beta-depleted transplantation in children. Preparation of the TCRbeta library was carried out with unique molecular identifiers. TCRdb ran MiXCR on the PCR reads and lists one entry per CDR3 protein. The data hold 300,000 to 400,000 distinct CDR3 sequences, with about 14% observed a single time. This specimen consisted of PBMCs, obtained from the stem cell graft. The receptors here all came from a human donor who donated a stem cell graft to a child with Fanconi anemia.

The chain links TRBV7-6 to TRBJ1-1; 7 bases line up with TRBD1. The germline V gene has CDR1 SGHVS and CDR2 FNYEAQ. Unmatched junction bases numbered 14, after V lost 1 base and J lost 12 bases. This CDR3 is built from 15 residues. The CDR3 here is CASSLGGSGGTRTFF. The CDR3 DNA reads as TGTGCCAGCAGCTTAGGAGGTTCAGGGGGGACGAGAACTTTCTTT.

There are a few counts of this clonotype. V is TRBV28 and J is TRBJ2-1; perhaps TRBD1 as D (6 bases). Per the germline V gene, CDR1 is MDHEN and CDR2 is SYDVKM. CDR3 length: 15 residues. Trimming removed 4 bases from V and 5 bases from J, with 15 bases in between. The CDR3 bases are TGTGCCAGCAGTTCCGGGACACCCACTCACAATGAGCAGTTCTTC. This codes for CASSSGTPTHNEQFF.

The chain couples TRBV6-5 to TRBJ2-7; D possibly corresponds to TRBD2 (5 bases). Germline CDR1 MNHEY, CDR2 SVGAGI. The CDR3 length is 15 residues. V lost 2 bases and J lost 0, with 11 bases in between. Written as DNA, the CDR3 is TGTGCCAGCAGTTACGGCGGGCTCGGCTCCTACGAGCAGTACTTC. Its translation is CASSYGGLGSYEQYF.

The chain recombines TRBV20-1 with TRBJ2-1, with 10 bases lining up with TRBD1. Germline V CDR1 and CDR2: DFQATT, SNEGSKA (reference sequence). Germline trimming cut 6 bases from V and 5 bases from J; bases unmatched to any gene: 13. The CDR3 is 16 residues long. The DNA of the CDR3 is TGCAGTGCCATTTTCCGGAGGGGACAGGGGCACAATGAGCAGTTCTTC. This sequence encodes CSAIFRRGQGHNEQFF.

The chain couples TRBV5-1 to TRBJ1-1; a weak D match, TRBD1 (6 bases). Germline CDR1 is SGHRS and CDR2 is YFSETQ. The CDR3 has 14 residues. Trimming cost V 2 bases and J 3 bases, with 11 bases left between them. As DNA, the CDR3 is TGCGCCAGCAGCTTCTCAGGGGATGACACTGAAGCTTTCTTT. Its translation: CASSFSGDDTEAFF. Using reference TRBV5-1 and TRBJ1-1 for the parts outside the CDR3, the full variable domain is KAGVTQTPRYLIKTRGQQVTLSCSPISGHRSVSWYQQTPGQGLQFLFEYFSETQRNKGNFPGRFSGRQFSNSRSEMNVSTLELGDSALYLCASSFSGDDTEAFFGQGTRLTVV.

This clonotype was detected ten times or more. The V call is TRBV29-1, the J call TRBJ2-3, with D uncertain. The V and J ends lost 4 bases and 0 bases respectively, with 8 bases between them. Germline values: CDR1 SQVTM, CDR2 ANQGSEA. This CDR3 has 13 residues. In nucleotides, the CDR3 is TGCAGCGTTGGAGATTTTAGCACAGATACGCAGTATTTT. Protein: CSVGDFSTDTQYF.

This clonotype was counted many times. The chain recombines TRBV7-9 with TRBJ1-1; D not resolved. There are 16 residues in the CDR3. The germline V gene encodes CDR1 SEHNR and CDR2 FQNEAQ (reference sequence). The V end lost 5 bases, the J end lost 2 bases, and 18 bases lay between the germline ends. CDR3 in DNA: TGTGCCAGCAGCCAAAACCTGGGCGAAGGAAACACTGAAGCTTTCTTT. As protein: CASSQNLGEGNTEAFF.

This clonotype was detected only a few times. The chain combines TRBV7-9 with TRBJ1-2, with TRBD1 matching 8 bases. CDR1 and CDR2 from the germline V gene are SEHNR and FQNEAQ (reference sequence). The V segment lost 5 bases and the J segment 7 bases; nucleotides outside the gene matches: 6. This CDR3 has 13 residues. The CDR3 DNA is TGTGCCAGCAGCCCCAGGGGGCTGGGTGGCTACACCTTC. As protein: CASSPRGLGGYTF.

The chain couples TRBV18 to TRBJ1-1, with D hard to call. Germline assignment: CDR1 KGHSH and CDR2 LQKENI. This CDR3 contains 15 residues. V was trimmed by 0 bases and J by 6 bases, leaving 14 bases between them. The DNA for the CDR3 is TGTGCCAGCTCACCACCGTCTAGTATTGTCCCTGAAGCTTTCTTT. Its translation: CASSPPSSIVPEAFF.

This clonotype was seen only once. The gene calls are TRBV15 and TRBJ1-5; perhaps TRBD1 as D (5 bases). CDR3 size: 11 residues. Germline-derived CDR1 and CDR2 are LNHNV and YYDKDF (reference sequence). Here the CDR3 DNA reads TGTGCGATAGGGGACAATCAGCCCCAGCATTTT. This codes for CAIGDNQPQHF.

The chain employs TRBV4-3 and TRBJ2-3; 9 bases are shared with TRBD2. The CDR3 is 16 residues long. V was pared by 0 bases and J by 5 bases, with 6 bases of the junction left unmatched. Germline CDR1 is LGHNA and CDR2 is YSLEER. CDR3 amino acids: CASSQEGSSGGDTQYF. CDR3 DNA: TGCGCCAGCAGCCAAGAAGGTAGTAGCGGGGGAGATACGCAGTATTTT.

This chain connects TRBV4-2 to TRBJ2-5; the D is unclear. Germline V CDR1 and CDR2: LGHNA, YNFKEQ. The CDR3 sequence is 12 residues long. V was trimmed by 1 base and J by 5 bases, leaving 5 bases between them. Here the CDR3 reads CASSQAFETQYF. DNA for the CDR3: TGTGCCAGCAGCCAAGCCTTCGAGACCCAGTACTTC.

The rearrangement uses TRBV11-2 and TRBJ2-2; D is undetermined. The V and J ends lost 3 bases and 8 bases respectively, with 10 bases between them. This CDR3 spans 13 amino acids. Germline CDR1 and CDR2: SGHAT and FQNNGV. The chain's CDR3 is CASSFSPQGELFF. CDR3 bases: TGTGCCAGCAGCTTCAGCCCCCAAGGGGAGCTGTTTTTT.